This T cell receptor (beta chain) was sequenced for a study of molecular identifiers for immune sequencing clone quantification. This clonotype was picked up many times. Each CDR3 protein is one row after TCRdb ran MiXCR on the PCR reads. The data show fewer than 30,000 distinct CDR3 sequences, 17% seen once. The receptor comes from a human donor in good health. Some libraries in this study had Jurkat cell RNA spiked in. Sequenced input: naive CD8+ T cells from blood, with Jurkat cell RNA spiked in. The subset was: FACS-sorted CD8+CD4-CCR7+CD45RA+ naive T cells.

The CDR3 is CASSEEGQGVTKNIQYF. As DNA, the CDR3 is TGTGCCAGCAGTGAAGAAGGGCAGGGGGTGACCAAAAACATTCAGTACTTC. The J gene is TRBJ2-4, the V gene TRBV6-1; TRBD1 agrees at 7 bases. V shed 1 base and J 2 bases; nucleotides not matched to a gene: 8. Germline CDR1 reads MNHNS; CDR2 reads SASEGT. The CDR3 is 17 residues long.